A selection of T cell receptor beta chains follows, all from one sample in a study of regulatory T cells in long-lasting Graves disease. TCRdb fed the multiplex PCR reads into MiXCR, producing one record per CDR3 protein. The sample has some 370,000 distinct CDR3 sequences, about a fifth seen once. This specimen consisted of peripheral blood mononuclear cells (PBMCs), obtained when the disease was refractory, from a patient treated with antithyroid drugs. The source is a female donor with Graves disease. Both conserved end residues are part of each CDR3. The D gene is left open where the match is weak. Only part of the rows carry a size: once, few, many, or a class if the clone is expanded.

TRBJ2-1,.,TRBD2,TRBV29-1,CSVGSTSVSSYNEQFF,TGCAGCGTTGGCTCCACTAGCGTGAGCTCCTACAATGAGCAGTTCTTC
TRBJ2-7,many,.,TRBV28,CASSFRPHQQYF,TGTGCCAGCAGTTTTCGGCCCCATCAGCAGTACTTC
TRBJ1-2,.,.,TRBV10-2,CASLTSTGANYGYTF,TGCGCCAGTTTAACCTCTACCGGGGCCAACTATGGCTACACCTTC
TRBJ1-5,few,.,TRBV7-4,CDPEGCYEGNQPQHF,TGTGACCCGGAGGGGTGTTACGAGGGGAATCAGCCCCAGCATTTT
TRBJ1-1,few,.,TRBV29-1,CSAQQSPAFF,TGCAGCGCTCAACAGAGTCCAGCTTTCTTT
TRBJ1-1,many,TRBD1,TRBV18,CASSPKQGRTEAFF,TGTGCCAGCTCACCCAAACAGGGGAGGACTGAAGCTTTCTTT
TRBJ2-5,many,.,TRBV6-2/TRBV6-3,CASSSFTRGRPETQYF,TGTGCCAGCAGTTCCTTCACTAGGGGTCGGCCAGAGACCCAGTACTTC
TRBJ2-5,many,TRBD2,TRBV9,CASSPRWTSGGQETQYF,TGTGCCAGCAGCCCAAGATGGACTAGCGGGGGGCAAGAGACCCAGTACTTC
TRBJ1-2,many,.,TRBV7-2,CASSPSGRGGNAGGYTF,TGTGCCAGCAGCCCTTCGGGCCGTGGAGGGAACGCGGGAGGCTACACCTTC
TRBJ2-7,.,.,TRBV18,CASSPPGIDEQYF,TGTGCCAGCTCACCTCCTGGGATCGACGAGCAGTACTTC
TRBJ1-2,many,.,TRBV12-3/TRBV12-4,CASSFFSGDSGYTF,TGTGCCAGCAGTTTCTTCTCCGGGGACTCTGGCTACACCTTC
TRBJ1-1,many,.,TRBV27,CASSIIRNTEAFF,TGTGCCAGCAGCATCATTAGGAACACTGAAGCTTTCTTT
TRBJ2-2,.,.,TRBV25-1,CASSVFGGTGELFF,TGTGCCAGCAGTGTTTTCGGGGGCACCGGGGAGCTGTTTTTT
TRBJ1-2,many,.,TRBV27,CASREGTGYTF,TGTGCCAGCAGAGAGGGAACCGGCTACACCTTC
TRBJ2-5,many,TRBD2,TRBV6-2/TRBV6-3,CASSSLGTSGRRGETQYF,TGTGCCAGCAGTTCCCTAGGGACTAGCGGGAGAAGGGGAGAGACCCAGTACTTC
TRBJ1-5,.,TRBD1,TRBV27,CASSSRTGSTLRSNQPQHF,TGTGCCAGCAGTTCCCGGACAGGGTCAACCTTGAGGAGCAATCAGCCCCAGCATTTT
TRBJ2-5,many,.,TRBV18,CASSPPDRQETQYF,TGTGCCAGCTCACCCCCCGACAGACAAGAGACCCAGTACTTC
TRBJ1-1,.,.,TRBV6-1,CASSETPSPNTEAFF,TGTGCCAGCAGCGAGACACCTTCTCCGAACACTGAAGCTTTCTTT
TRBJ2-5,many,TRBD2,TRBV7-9,CASSSGTYQETQYF,TGTGCCAGCAGTAGCGGGACCTACCAAGAGACCCAGTACTTC
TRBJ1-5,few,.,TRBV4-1,CASSQDPRAYSNQPQHF,TGCGCCAGCAGCCAAGATCCCAGGGCTTATAGCAATCAGCCCCAGCATTTT
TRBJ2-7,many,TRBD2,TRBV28,CASRWGLAGSYEQYF,TGTGCCAGCAGGTGGGGACTAGCGGGATCCTACGAGCAGTACTTC
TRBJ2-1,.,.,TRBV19,CASRISGTYNEQFF,TGTGCCAGTAGAATCAGCGGAACCTACAATGAGCAGTTCTTC
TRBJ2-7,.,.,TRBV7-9,CASSLQLRDGQYF,TGTGCCAGCAGCTTACAACTTCGGGACGGGCAGTACTTC
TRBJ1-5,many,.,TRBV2,CASSEVGGQPQHF,TGTGCCAGCAGTGAAGTGGGAGGTCAGCCCCAGCATTTT
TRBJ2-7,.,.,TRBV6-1,CASSRYPPVSEQYF,TGTGCCAGCAGCCGCTATCCCCCGGTGAGCGAGCAGTACTTC
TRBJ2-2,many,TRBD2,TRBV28,CASSFSQLAGVGGELFF,TGTGCCAGCAGTTTCTCTCAGCTAGCGGGAGTTGGCGGGGAGCTGTTTTTT
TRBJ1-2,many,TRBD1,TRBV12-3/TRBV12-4,CASRERDSYGYTF,TGTGCCAGCAGAGAGCGGGACAGCTATGGCTACACCTTC
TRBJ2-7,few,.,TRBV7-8,CASSLVVSYEQYF,TGTGCCAGCAGCTTAGTAGTATCCTACGAGCAGTACTTC
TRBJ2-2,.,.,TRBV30,CAWRQGGTGELFF,TGTGCCTGGAGGCAGGGAGGCACCGGGGAGCTGTTTTTT
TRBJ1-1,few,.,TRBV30,CAWSVPGNKGGPNTEAFF,TGTGCTTGGAGTGTGCCCGGGAACAAAGGAGGTCCGAACACTGAAGCTTTCTTT
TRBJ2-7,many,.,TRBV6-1,CASSEAGGLYEQYF,TGTGCCAGCAGTGAAGCGGGAGGACTCTACGAGCAGTACTTC
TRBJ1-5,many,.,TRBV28,CATESPGTGQGQPQHF,TGTGCCACCGAATCGCCCGGGACTGGGCAAGGTCAGCCCCAGCATTTT
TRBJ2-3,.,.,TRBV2,CALLRGGRSTDTQYF,TGTGCCCTACTACGCGGCGGAAGGAGCACAGATACGCAGTATTTT
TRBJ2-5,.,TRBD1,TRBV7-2,CASSRTGGAETQYF,TGTGCCAGCAGCCGAACAGGGGGCGCTGAGACCCAGTACTTC
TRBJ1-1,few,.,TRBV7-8,CASSLEGFLNTEAFF,TGTGCCAGCAGCTTAGAGGGATTTCTGAACACTGAAGCTTTCTTT
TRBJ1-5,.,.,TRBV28,CAGSLPRGGRDQPQHF,TGTGCCGGCAGTTTACCAAGGGGGGGCAGGGATCAGCCCCAGCATTTT
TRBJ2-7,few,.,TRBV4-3,CASSQQGAGDEQYF,TGCGCCAGCAGCCAACAGGGGGCGGGGGACGAGCAGTACTTC
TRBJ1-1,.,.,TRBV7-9,CASTITGPLAEAFF,TGTGCCAGCACGATCACAGGGCCTCTTGCTGAAGCTTTCTTT
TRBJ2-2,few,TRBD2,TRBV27,CASSPLAGGGELFF,TGTGCCAGCAGTCCCCTAGCGGGAGGCGGGGAGCTGTTTTTT
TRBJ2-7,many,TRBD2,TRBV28,CASSPGLVGGSEQYF,TGTGCCAGCAGCCCCGGACTAGTAGGAGGAAGTGAGCAGTACTTC